The sequence of this T cell receptor beta chain was determined in a study of blood T cell repertoires in COVID-19 (dated by TCRdb to between 2020 and 2021). Broadly, across the study: Collaborator samples came from the United States, Italy and Spain and covered acute and convalescent phases of COVID-19. The prospective study material was composed of cDNA or gDNA derived from T cells, B-cell-depleted T cells, or PBMCs. Subjects who had been exposed to COVID-19, were actively infected with it, or had recovered from it provided the deeply sampled blood TCRbeta repertoires that made up the dataset. The repertoires were released in a freely available public database meant as a resource for research on the immune response to SARS-CoV-2. The samples were drawn from the first 160 participants of the ongoing ImmuneRACE study and from over a thousand subjects provided by 6 global collaborators. Nearly every sample came with metadata listing a de-identified subject ID, COVID-19 status, age in years and sex. Where available, HLA class I and class II types were obtained from metadata supplied by the sample provider rather than from assay-based typing. General study outcomes and caveats: How much clinical and demographic metadata was included differed by source and by participant, and the metadata was provided uncurated.

A note on this clone: Its antigen is unknown. Base-call qualities are not available, and no considerably larger clone is one nucleotide away.

V loses 10 bases of germline sequence and J loses 2 bases, and the interval between the two ends is 11 bases. From the cysteine up to the phenylalanine, the CDR3 has a length of 13 residues. Only the CDR3 portion is preserved as DNA: 39 bases, with reading frame beginning at the first base. The germline V gene provides CDR1 ENHRY and CDR2 SYGVKD. Collaborating institutions collected whole blood in K2EDTA tubes following their own protocols. Collaborator samples were shipped for TCRbeta analysis as frozen whole blood, isolated PBMCs, or DNA extracted from either sample type. TCRbeta CDR3 regions were amplified from genomic DNA by means of the immunoSEQ Assay, a bias-controlled multiplex PCR. As for the original processing: The number of nucleated cells in each sample was estimated from the amplification of reference gene primers within the assay. To quantify the absolute abundance of each unique TCRbeta CDR3 rearrangement, sequence reads were collapsed and filtered. For each sample, productive Simpson clonality was calculated by taking the square root of Simpson's diversity index across productive rearrangements. This is the immuneACCESS table as TCRdb keeps it, with only in-frame sequences that have V and J called. A part of the clones is gone; compared with another copy, unresolved V genes explain less than half, and the rest is unexplained. That table is the source of V, J and clone size, and D and trimming were worked out from the DNA. Within this sample are 100,000 or so clones, with around four fifths of them counted one time only. About 11% of the sample lies in the top ten.

This clonotype was sampled from a woman aged 70-85 years with active or convalescent COVID-19. Material for sequencing was peripheral blood. In this chain, TRBV10-3 is recombined with TRBJ1-4, with a weak D call of TRBD1 (5 bases match). CDR3 sequence: CATAGSTNEKLFF. The bases read TGTGCCACGGCAGGGTCGACTAATGAAAAACTGTTTTTT.